This T cell receptor beta chain was profiled in a study of radiotherapy plus CTLA-4 blockade in lung cancer. Study in general: In roughly 19% of patients, objective responses were seen; 25% to 40% had disease control. The study's findings and limits: Alongside interferon-beta, early blood T cell clone dynamics were reportedly the best predictor of response.

In this sample, this clone turned up a few times. Its antigen is not known. Profiling relied on immunoSEQ multiplex PCR, and the TCRdb table lists in-frame clones only, not all of them. The profile shows roughly 30,000 clones, approximately 78% of them singletons. The V end lost 2 bases, the J end lost 10 bases, and 8 bases lay between the germline ends. The CDR3 is 12 residues long. Germline V CDR1 and CDR2: MNHEY, SVGAGI. Those patients who had chemo-refractory metastatic non-small-cell lung cancer were given focal radiation along with CTLA-4 blockade through ipilimumab. The sample was peripheral blood, taken from a patient treated with radiotherapy plus ipilimumab. The chain links TRBV6-5 to TRBJ1-4; tentative D call: TRBD1 (5 bases). The TCR originated in a human donor with non-small cell lung cancer that progressed on radiotherapy plus ipilimumab. CDR3 loop: CASSYGGGKLFF. The CDR3 DNA follows: TGTGCCAGCAGTTACGGGGGGGGAAAACTGTTTTTT.